This TCR beta chain originates from a study of T-cell memory formation after mild COVID-19 (dated by TCRdb to the early 2020s). About the study as a whole: TCR sequence clusters from the two donors were largely donor specific. Longitudinal TCRalpha and TCRbeta repertoire sequencing tracked T-cell clones expanding and contracting after mild COVID-19 in a couple of donors. Two young, previously healthy adult volunteers, one female and one male, were included in the cohort. Overall study results and their limits: SARS-CoV-2 specificity of the second-wave clones peaking on day 37 was not confirmed. The study included only a couple of mild cases, and larger cohorts that include severe cases with pre-infection samples were judged to be necessary. Contracting CD4+ clones appeared mostly in the CM and EM memory subsets, whereas CD8+ clones were enriched in EMRA. Some responding clones were found in pre-infection memory, which suggests that pre-existing cross-reactive memory T cells took part in the SARS-CoV-2 response. Clones that contracted from day 15 to 85 showed balanced CD4/CD8 phenotypes, whereas a second wave of clones that expanded from day 15 to 37 leaned towards CD4+.

Instrument used: Illumina NovaSeq 6000. Using 5'RACE with constant-segment primers, TCRalpha and TCRbeta cDNA libraries were constructed, with sample barcodes and unique molecular identifiers added in the process. RNA was extracted from every sample with Trizol reagent. Library amplification was performed in two PCR steps, and a second sample barcode and Illumina TruSeq adapters were introduced in the second step. Libraries were sequenced on an Illumina NovaSeq with 2 x 150 bp paired-end reads. Per the source publication's procedure: The reads were demultiplexed and collapsed into UMI-guided consensus sequences using migec v1.2.7. Using mixcr v2.1.11, UMI consensuses were aligned to TRA and TRB V and J templates and then assembled into clonotypes. Expanded or contracted clonotypes were those called significant by both edgeR and NoisET, with noise models trained on biological replicates. For edgeR calls, the thresholds were a false discovery rate-adjusted p below 0.01 and a log2 fold-change of 1. As an exploratory analysis of dynamics, max-normalized trajectories of the 1000 most abundant clonotypes were examined with PCA combined with hierarchical clustering. Separately sequenced CD4+ and CD8+ repertoires were used to assign a CD4 or CD8 phenotype to each responding clone. TCRdb applied fastp at Q25 and MiXCR to the public reads, then kept only in-frame beta chains. Every distinct CDR3 protein forms one entry, paired with its most common genes and DNA. What appears here as the V and J calls and clone size reflects TCRdb's work, not the paper's. The sample contains about 180,000 distinct CDR3 sequences, less than 20% of them found a single time. The ten largest clones represent roughly 4.3% of the sample.

According to the germline V gene (reference sequence), CDR1 reads SEHNR and CDR2 reads FQNEAQ. From the cysteine up to the phenylalanine, the CDR3 has a length of 17 residues. Only the CDR3 part of the read is kept: 51 bases, read in frame from the first base. V is pared back by 1 base and J by 1 base, with 17 bases lying between the germline termini. PBMCs were isolated by Ficoll-Paque density gradient centrifugation. In the case of this clonotype: Its antigen is currently not known. The sample holds no much larger clone one base away, and base qualities are not on file.

Sequenced sample: PBMCs or a T cell subset sorted from them (not recorded which). This TCR derives from a man aged 18 to 30 who had mild COVID-19 (a few samples of this study predate the infection). The sample titles of this study are shuffled in the database, so cell type and time point are left out; the donor was told from shared clones. Recombination joined TRBV7-9 with TRBJ2-7; the D assignment is uncertain and may be TRBD1 or TRBD2, with 5 bases supporting each. The CDR3 reads CASSLGTAGSRSYEQYF. The nucleotides are TGTGCCAGCAGCTTAGGAACGGCAGGGAGTAGGTCCTACGAGCAGTACTTC.